Below are 26 T cell receptor beta chains sequenced from a single sample in a study of radiotherapy plus CTLA-4 blockade in lung cancer. This table comes from immunoSEQ multiplex PCR, and its TCRdb copy is limited to in-frame clones, with some not included. In the table there are over 95,000 clones, approximately 72% of which are singletons. This sample comprised peripheral blood, obtained from a patient treated with radiotherapy plus ipilimumab. The receptors derive from a human donor with non-small cell lung cancer who had a partial response to radiotherapy plus ipilimumab. Some clones in this sample may be carry-over from other donors' samples.

The rearrangement joins TRBV7-8 to TRBJ2-1; 8 bases fit TRBD1. The J segment lost 9 bases and the V segment lost 4 bases, leaving 11 bases of the junction unmatched. The CDR3 is made up of 15 amino acids. Germline lookup yields CDR1 SGHVS and CDR2 FQNEAQ. CDR3 coding DNA: TGTGCCAGCAGCTCCAATCGACAGGGGAACGTTGAGCAGTTCTTC. Translation gives CASSSNRQGNVEQFF.

V and J are TRBV6-5 and TRBJ2-2, with D tentatively TRBD1 (6 bases). The ends were cut back, 7 bases at V and 8 bases at J, with 14 bases in the middle. CDR3 length equals 13 residues. Looked up from germline, CDR1 is MNHEY and CDR2 is SVGAGI. The CDR3 sequence: CASKDNRAGELFF. The CDR3, as DNA: TGTGCCAGCAAGGATAACAGGGCAGGGGAGCTGTTTTTT.

V is TRBV11-3 and J is TRBJ2-7, with D maybe TRBD2 (7 bases). The V gene lost 1 base and the J gene lost 2 bases, with 9 bases spanning the gap. This CDR3 comprises 14 residues. Germline assignment: CDR1 SGHNT and CDR2 YENEEA. CDR3 residues: CASSLAGGPYEQYF. The CDR3 nucleotides read TGTGCCAGCAGCTTAGCGGGGGGCCCCTACGAGCAGTACTTC.

This rearrangement joins TRBV27 to TRBJ2-6; the match to TRBD1 covers 9 bases. The CDR3 has 17 amino acids. V gave up 3 bases and J gave up 0 bases; unmatched junction bases: 3. Germline-derived CDR1 and CDR2 are MNHEY and SMNVEV (reference sequence). The chain's CDR3 is CASSFWTGASGANVLTF. In DNA form, the CDR3 reads TGTGCCAGCAGTTTTTGGACAGGGGCCTCTGGGGCCAACGTCCTGACTTTC.

This chain connects TRBV5-1 to TRBJ1-3, with TRBD1 identical over 7 bases. CDR1 and CDR2 (germline): SGHRS, YFSETQ. V lost 4 bases and J lost 0; bases outside the gene matches: 7. The CDR3 loop spans 16 amino acids. The CDR3 nucleotides are TGCGCCAGCAGCACGACAGGGAGAAGCTCTGGAAACACCATATATTTT. Translating gives CASSTTGRSSGNTIYF.

V gene TRBV6-1 combines with J gene TRBJ1-1; D is perhaps TRBD1 (6 bases). Trimming took off 7 bases at V and 6 bases at J, with 15 bases between the two ends. Germline CDR1 is MNHNS and CDR2 is SASEGT. This CDR3 is built from 13 residues. The CDR3, as DNA: TGTGCCAGCAACGAGAGGGGGTGGGCTGAAGCTTTCTTT. Its translation is CASNERGWAEAFF.

The chain links TRBV4-3 to TRBJ2-2, with 7 bases matching TRBD2. CDR1 and CDR2 from the germline V gene are LGHNA and YSLEER. CDR3 size: 17 residues. J lost 0 bases, V lost 1 base, and 5 bases had no gene match. Here the CDR3 DNA reads TGCGCCAGCAGCCAAGGGGGGGGGATTGCGAACACCGGGGAGCTGTTTTTT. This sequence encodes CASSQGGGIANTGELFF.

The chain couples TRBV7-8 to TRBJ1-4; TRBD1 matches at 9 bases. The CDR3 spans 15 residues. From germline, CDR1 is SGHVS and CDR2 FQNEAQ. Trimming at V came to 5 bases and at J to 5 bases, leaving 6 bases not matched to a gene. The CDR3 loop is CASSPPGQGNEKLFF. CDR3 DNA sequence: TGTGCCAGCAGCCCACCGGGACAGGGAAATGAAAAACTGTTTTTT.

This chain uses TRBV11-2 with TRBJ2-5, with D perhaps TRBD1 (6 bases). The germline gives CDR1 SGHAT, CDR2 FQNNGV. CDR3 size: 14 residues. Between the trimmed V and J ends, which lost 5 bases and 1 base, there was a span of 11 bases. CDR3 coding DNA: TGTGCCAGCAGCCAAAACAGGGTCCAAGAGACCCAGTACTTC. This sequence encodes CASSQNRVQETQYF.

This chain connects TRBV28 to TRBJ2-1; TRBD2 might be the D (6 bases). Germline values: CDR1 MDHEN, CDR2 SYDVKM. Trimming removed 8 bases from V and 8 bases from J, with 22 bases in between. The CDR3 consists of 15 residues. The CDR3 DNA sequence: TGTGCCAGCTTGGAAGCCGGGACTCAAAGCGATGAGCAGTTCTTC. This sequence encodes CASLEAGTQSDEQFF.

The genes are TRBV14 and TRBJ2-7, with D maybe TRBD1 (6 bases). CDR3 length equals 18 residues. The germline gives CDR1 SGHDN, CDR2 FVKESK. V lost 1 base to trimming and J lost 7 bases, with 26 bases between them. The CDR3 region is CASSQGWGRGGASVEQYF. CDR3 bases: TGTGCCAGCAGCCAAGGATGGGGGAGAGGGGGAGCGTCGGTTGAGCAGTACTTC.

V and J are TRBV2 and TRBJ2-1; perhaps TRBD2 as D (7 bases). V lost 10 bases and J 7 bases, leaving 23 bases between the germline ends. CDR1 and CDR2 (germline): SNHLY, FYNNEI. This CDR3 is built from 15 residues. The CDR3 loop reads CATSSTGRGRNEQFF. The CDR3 DNA follows: TGTGCCACCTCCTCGACGGGGCGGGGGCGAAATGAGCAGTTCTTC.

The count of this clone is one. This rearrangement joins TRBV11-2 to TRBJ2-7; 11 bases are shared with TRBD2. This CDR3 spans 17 amino acids. In germline, CDR1 is SGHAT, CDR2 FQNNGV. V lost 2 bases to trimming and J lost 2 bases; unmatched junction nucleotides: 8. The CDR3 DNA follows: TGTGCCAGCAGCTTAAAAATGACTAGCGGGGAGGCCTACGAGCAGTACTTC. Amino acid sequence: CASSLKMTSGEAYEQYF. Combining the CDR3 with reference TRBV11-2 and TRBJ2-7 gives the whole variable domain EAGVAQSPRYKIIEKRQSVAFWCNPISGHATLYWYQQILGQGPKLLIQFQNNGVVDDSQLPKDRFSAERLKGVDSTLKIQPAKLEDSAVYLCASSLKMTSGEAYEQYFGPGTRLTVT.

This chain links TRBV5-1 with TRBJ2-5; the match to TRBD1 covers 7 bases. This CDR3 has 15 residues. The germline CDR1 and CDR2 sequences are SGHRS and YFSETQ. V was clipped by 5 bases and J by 0 bases; unmatched bases: 7. CDR3 in DNA: TGCGCCAGCAGTCACAGGGGTTTGGACCAAGAGACCCAGTACTTC. Its protein is CASSHRGLDQETQYF.

The CDR3 DNA reads TGCGCCAGCACCAGGAACACCGGGGAGCTGTTTTTT. It translates to CASTRNTGELFF. This chain links TRBV5-1 with TRBJ2-2; D unclear. The CDR3 loop spans 12 amino acids. Germline CDR1 reads SGHRS; CDR2 reads YFSETQ. Trimming took off 6 bases at V and 1 base at J, with 4 bases between the two ends.

This clone has just one count. V usage is TRBV19 and J usage is TRBJ2-3, with 11 bases aligning to TRBD1. Germline assignment: CDR1 LNHDA and CDR2 SQIVND (reference sequence). Trimming took 4 bases from V and 2 from J; bases not matched to a gene: 5. The CDR3 spans 16 residues. The CDR3 loop reads CASSTRDRGNTDTQYF. DNA for the CDR3: TGTGCCAGTAGTACCCGGGACAGGGGGAACACAGATACGCAGTATTTT.

V usage is TRBV7-9 and J usage is TRBJ1-4; 8 nucleotides match TRBD1. Germline-derived CDR1 and CDR2 are SEHNR and FQNEAQ (reference sequence). The V gene end was trimmed by 4 bases and the J gene end by 8 bases; junction bases not matched to a gene: 9. The CDR3 spans 15 residues. The CDR3 reads CASSSRTGRFEKLFF. The CDR3 DNA sequence: TGTGCCAGCAGCTCCAGGACAGGGAGATTCGAAAAACTGTTTTTT.

This clone was found once. The chain employs TRBV5-5 and TRBJ2-3, with 10 bases identical to TRBD1. Germline V gives CDR1 SGHKS, CDR2 YYEKEE (reference sequence). The CDR3 extends over 15 amino acids. V dropped 0 bases and J dropped 4; count of bases not matched to a gene: 2. The CDR3 DNA is TGTGCCAGCAGCTTGGACGGGACAGGGGCAGATACGCAGTATTTT. Protein sequence: CASSLDGTGADTQYF.

The V call is TRBV7-6, the J call TRBJ2-6, with D possibly being TRBD1 (6 bases). CDR1 is SGHVS, CDR2 FNYEAQ, per germline. The CDR3 runs 17 residues. Trimming removed 3 bases at V and 0 bases at J, with 12 bases between. CDR3 amino acids: CASSLGAGNSGANVLTF. CDR3 nucleotides: TGTGCCAGCAGCTTGGGGGCAGGGAACTCTGGGGCCAACGTCCTGACTTTC.

The table lists this clone with a few counts. The genes are TRBV5-4 and TRBJ1-3, with a possible D match to TRBD1 (5 bases). Germline CDR1 reads SGHNT; CDR2 reads YYREEE (reference sequence). V lost 1 base, J lost 2 bases, and 10 bases lay in between. The CDR3 has 15 residues. The DNA for the CDR3 is TGTGCCAGCAGCTTGTGGGGCCCTCCTGGAAACACCATATATTTT. Translating it yields CASSLWGPPGNTIYF.

CDR3 nucleotides: TGTGCCAGCAGTTCTACAGAGAAGGGGGCTGAAGCTTTCTTT. Protein sequence: CASSSTEKGAEAFF. The rearrangement uses TRBV6-6 and TRBJ1-1, with D possibly TRBD1 on 6 matching bases. This CDR3 region has 14 residues. CDR1 and CDR2 from the germline V gene are MNHNY and SVGAGI (reference sequence). Trimming pared 4 bases from V and 6 bases from J, leaving 15 bases between.

This clone was detected a few times. The V call is TRBV6-6, the J call TRBJ1-2; D not resolved. V dropped 4 bases and J dropped 5 bases, with 8 bases sitting between them. The CDR3 consists of 12 residues. Germline CDR1 is MNHNY and CDR2 is SVGAGI (reference sequence). The CDR3: CASSFDNYGYTF. CDR3 DNA: TGTGCCAGCAGTTTCGACAATTATGGCTACACCTTC.

The gene calls are TRBV9 and TRBJ2-1; 8 nucleotides agree with TRBD2. The germline gives CDR1 SGDLS, CDR2 YYNGEE. The CDR3 loop spans 15 amino acids. The trim removed 4 bases at V and 0 bases at J, leaving 3 bases unmatched. The CDR3 DNA is TGTGCCAGCAGCAATAGCGGGGACTCCTACAATGAGCAGTTCTTC. Protein sequence: CASSNSGDSYNEQFF. Complete variable domain (other parts from reference TRBV9 and TRBJ2-1): DSGVTQTPKHLITATGQRVTLRCSPRSGDLSVYWYQQSLDQGLQFLIQYYNGEERAKGNILERFSAQQFPDLHSELNLSSLELGDSALYFCASSNSGDSYNEQFFGPGTRLTVL.

This clone came up once. J is TRBJ1-2 and V is TRBV18; no definite D call. V lost 4 bases and J lost 3, with 6 bases in between. This CDR3 spans 12 amino acids. Germline CDR1 KGHSH, CDR2 LQKENI. This CDR3 is CASSREDYGYTF. The DNA for the CDR3 is TGTGCCAGCTCACGAGAGGACTATGGCTACACCTTC.

The chain combines TRBV5-6 with TRBJ2-5; D is perhaps TRBD1 (6 bases). Between the trimmed V and J ends, which lost 4 bases and 6 bases, there was a span of 16 bases. The CDR3 is made up of 14 amino acids. Germline V lookup: CDR1 SGHDT, CDR2 YYEEEE. The CDR3 sequence is CASSPTDWDKTQYF. DNA of the CDR3: TGTGCCAGCAGCCCGACCGATTGGGACAAGACCCAGTACTTC.

The chain carries TRBV19 and TRBJ1-1; the D gene is possibly TRBD1 (6 bases). CDR1 and CDR2 (germline): LNHDA, SQIVND (reference sequence). V was pared by 6 bases and J by 4 bases, with 24 bases between. The CDR3 covers 17 residues. CDR3 DNA sequence: TGTGCCAGTAGCCTCTACTCCCTCCCCGGGACATCCACTGAAGCTTTCTTT. It translates to CASSLYSLPGTSTEAFF.